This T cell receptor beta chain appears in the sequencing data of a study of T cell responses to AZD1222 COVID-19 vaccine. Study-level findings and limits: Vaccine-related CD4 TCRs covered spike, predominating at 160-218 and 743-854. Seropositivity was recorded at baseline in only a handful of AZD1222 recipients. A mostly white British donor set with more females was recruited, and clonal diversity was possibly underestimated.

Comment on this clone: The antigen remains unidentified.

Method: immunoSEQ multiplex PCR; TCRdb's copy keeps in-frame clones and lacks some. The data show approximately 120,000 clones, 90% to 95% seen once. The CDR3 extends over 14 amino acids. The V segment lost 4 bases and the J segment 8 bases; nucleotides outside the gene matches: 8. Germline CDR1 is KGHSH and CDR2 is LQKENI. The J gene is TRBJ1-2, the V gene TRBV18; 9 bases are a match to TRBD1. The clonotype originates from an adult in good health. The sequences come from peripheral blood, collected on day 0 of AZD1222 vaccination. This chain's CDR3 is CASSRDGTGRGYTF. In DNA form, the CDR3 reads TGTGCCAGCTCACGGGACGGGACAGGGCGCGGCTACACCTTC. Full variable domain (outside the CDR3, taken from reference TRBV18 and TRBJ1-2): NAGVMQNPRHLVRRRGQEARLRCSPMKGHSHVYWYRQLPEEGLKFMVYLQKENIIDESGMPKERFSAEFPKEGPSILRIQQVVRGDSAAYFCASSRDGTGRGYTFGSGTRLTVV.